These T cell receptor beta chains were read from a single sample in a study of blood T cell repertoires in COVID-19. Clones were read by immunoSEQ multiplex PCR, and TCRdb kept only the in-frame ones, dropping some. In the table there are hundreds of thousands of clones, roughly 89% of which are singletons. Sequenced sample: PBMCs or T cells enriched from blood (not recorded which). These receptors were obtained from a young woman who had recovered from COVID-19. The CDR3 runs from the conserved cysteine through the conserved F or W. The D gene is left open where the match is weak. Size is omitted from some rows. Given values are once, few, many or a class for expanded clones.

NA TRBJ2-7 TRBV10-3 NA TGTGCCATCAGTGAGGGCAGGGACGAGCAGTACTTC CAISEGRDEQYF
NA TRBJ1-1 TRBV6-2/TRBV6-3 once TGTGCCAGCAGTTACGGACGGCGGACATTTGGGAACACTGAAGCTTTCTTT CASSYGRRTFGNTEAFF
TRBD1 TRBJ1-3 TRBV5-4 NA TGTGCCAGCAGGGCGGGGACAGATGGAAACACCATATATTTT CASRAGTDGNTIYF
TRBD2 TRBJ2-5 TRBV10-3 once TGTGCCATCAGTGCCGGGACTAGCGGTGGGGGCCTCCAAGAGACCCAGTACTTC CAISAGTSGGGLQETQYF
NA TRBJ1-1 TRBV3-1/TRBV3-2 NA TGTGCCAGCAGCCAAAATGACAGATACGAAGCTTTCTTT CASSQNDRYEAFF
NA TRBJ2-7 TRBV4-2 NA TGTGCCAGCAGCCAAGCTGTGGGGGAGGCCTACGAGCAGTACTTC CASSQAVGEAYEQYF
NA TRBJ1-1 TRBV15 NA TGTGCCACCAGCAGTCCCCGGGGGGTCAGTGAAGCTTTCTTT CATSSPRGVSEAFF
TRBD1 TRBJ2-2 TRBV7-6 NA TGTGCCAGCAGCTCACAGGGGGTGTCCGGGGAGCTGTTTTTT CASSSQGVSGELFF
NA TRBJ2-1 TRBV2 NA TGTGCCAGCAGCCGGGGGCTAGCGGACATCAATGAGCAGTTCTTC CASSRGLADINEQFF
NA TRBJ2-5 TRBV28 NA TGTGCCAGCAGCCCCCCGGGACAAGAGACCCAGTACTTC CASSPPGQETQYF
NA TRBJ1-1 TRBV18 NA TGTGCCAGCTCCCCGACACAGAACACTGAAGCTTTCTTT CASSPTQNTEAFF
NA TRBJ1-4 TRBV4-3 NA TGCGCCAGCAGCCCACGGACAGCAACTAATGAAAAACTGTTTTTT CASSPRTATNEKLFF
TRBD1 TRBJ1-2 TRBV18 NA TGTGCCAGCTCACCTATCGGACAGGGGGGAAGTCCTACTAACTATGGCTACACCTTC CASSPIGQGGSPTNYGYTF
NA TRBJ1-2 TRBV30 NA TGTGCCTGGAGACAGCAACTGGGTGGCTACACCTTC CAWRQQLGGYTF
TRBD1 TRBJ1-4 TRBV5-4 NA TGTGCCAGCAGCCGGGACAGGGATGAAAAACTGTTTTTT CASSRDRDEKLFF
NA TRBJ2-3 TRBV3-1/TRBV3-2 few TGTGCCAGCAGCCAAGACGGTGGGGGACATAGCACAGATACGCAGTATTTT CASSQDGGGHSTDTQYF
NA TRBJ2-7 TRBV19 NA TGTGCCAGTAGCAATTCCTGGGGCAGTTCCTACGAGCAGTACTTC CASSNSWGSSYEQYF
TRBD2 TRBJ2-1 TRBV7-3 once TGTGCCAGCAGCTTAGGACTGGGAGGGGAGCAGTTCTTC CASSLGLGGEQFF
TRBD2 TRBJ2-7 TRBV6-5 few TGTGCCAGCAGGGGACTAGCGGGAGACTACGAGCAGTACTTC CASRGLAGDYEQYF
TRBD1 TRBJ1-1 TRBV19 NA TGTGCCAGTAGTATACAGGAGACAGGGAAGGCTTTCTTT CASSIQETGKAFF
NA TRBJ1-2 TRBV28 few TGTGCCAGCGGGCCTCAGGGATCAGGCTATGGCTACACCTTC CASGPQGSGYGYTF
NA TRBJ1-5 TRBV4-1 NA TGCGCCAGCAGCCAAAAGGGGCAGCTCAATCAGCCCCAGCATTTT CASSQKGQLNQPQHF
NA TRBJ1-1 TRBV27 NA TGTGCCAGCAGTTCCATAGCAACCCCTGAAGCTTTCTTT CASSSIATPEAFF
TRBD1 TRBJ1-2 TRBV5-1 NA TGCGCCAGCAGCTTGGGCCCGGACAGGGAATACGGCTACACCTTC CASSLGPDREYGYTF
NA TRBJ1-3 TRBV18 NA TGTGCCAGCTCACCAGGGGCCGGAAACACCATATATTTT CASSPGAGNTIYF
NA TRBJ2-1 TRBV19 NA TGTGCCAGTAGTATCCAGGGAGGTACCTACAATGAGCAGTTCTTC CASSIQGGTYNEQFF
NA TRBJ2-3 TRBV28 NA TGTGCCAGCAGTACCTTGAGTAGCACAGATACGCAGTATTTT CASSTLSSTDTQYF
NA TRBJ2-2 TRBV16 once TGTGCCAGCAGTCAGGAGGACGGGGAGCTGTTTTTT CASSQEDGELFF
NA TRBJ2-4 TRBV5-1 NA TGCGCCAGCAGCTTGGCCCTCGCGGGCCGGTTGGACATTCAGTACTTC CASSLALAGRLDIQYF
NA TRBJ1-2 TRBV7-3 NA TGTGCCAGCAGCCCCACCCCAGGGGAGAACTATGGCTACACCTTC CASSPTPGENYGYTF
NA TRBJ1-1 TRBV6-5 NA TGTGCCAGCAGTCCCCTTGGCAGGTCGGAAACTGAAGCTTTCTTT CASSPLGRSETEAFF
NA TRBJ2-3 TRBV9 NA TGTGCCAGCAGCACCCCGACAGACACAGATACGCAGTATTTT CASSTPTDTDTQYF
TRBD2 TRBJ2-2 TRBV25-1 NA TGTGCCAGCAGTACGCTAGCGGGATCAATCGGGGAGCTGTTTTTT CASSTLAGSIGELFF
NA TRBJ1-1 TRBV7-2 NA TGTGCCAGCAGCCCCAGACAGAACATGAACACTGAAGCTTTCTTT CASSPRQNMNTEAFF
NA TRBJ2-1 TRBV12-3/TRBV12-4 NA TGTGCCAGCATGCCGACGGGCTACAATGAGCAGTTCTTC CASMPTGYNEQFF
NA TRBJ2-7 TRBV19 NA TGTGCCAGCTCGCGGGCCTCGGGGTCCTACGAGCAGTACTTC CASSRASGSYEQYF
TRBD2 TRBJ2-2 TRBV24-1 once TGTGCCACCACCAGCGGGAGGGGCACCGGGGAGCTGTTTTTT CATTSGRGTGELFF
TRBD1 TRBJ1-5 TRBV10-2 NA TGCGCCACCGGGACAGGTAATCAGCCCCAGCATTTT CATGTGNQPQHF
TRBD1 TRBJ2-3 TRBV13 NA TGTGCCAGCAGCTTGGACAGGGGGCGAGGGGGCACAGATACGCAGTATTTT CASSLDRGRGGTDTQYF
NA TRBJ2-7 TRBV6-5 NA TGTGCCAGCAGTTGGCAGGGATCCTACGAGCAGTACTTC CASSWQGSYEQYF
TRBD1 TRBJ1-2 TRBV9 NA TGTGCCAGCAGACGGGACAGGGGGAACTATGGCTACACCTTC CASRRDRGNYGYTF
NA TRBJ2-3 TRBV6-5 NA TGTGCCGTAAGGACAGCGGTAACAGATACGCAGTATTTT CAVRTAVTDTQYF
TRBD1 TRBJ1-3 TRBV7-6 NA TGTGCCAGCAGCCCCCAGACAGGGGGTTCAGCAACTGGAAACACCATATATTTT CASSPQTGGSATGNTIYF
NA TRBJ1-1 TRBV7-9 once TGTGCCAGCAGCTTCCCCCAGGGAATGCCTGAAGCTTTCTTT CASSFPQGMPEAFF
TRBD2 TRBJ2-7 TRBV7-2 NA TGTGCCAGCAGCATTAGCGGGAGTTCCCACGAGCAGTACTTC CASSISGSSHEQYF